The 15 T cell receptor beta chains below come from one sample, sequenced in a study of human T cells and chemical hapten exposure. Using its own MiXCR run on the 5' RACE reads, TCRdb lists one record per CDR3 protein. The table records over 95,000 distinct CDR3 sequences, roughly 19% of them present only once. It was unfractionated whole blood from which total RNA was extracted. Receptors were obtained from a human donor in good health.

The chain employs TRBV28 and TRBJ2-7, with TRBD1 matching over 7 bases. The CDR3 length is 14 residues. Germline loops: CDR1 MDHEN, CDR2 SYDVKM. The V gene end was trimmed by 2 bases and the J gene end by 5 bases; junction bases not matched to a gene: 6. The CDR3 DNA reads as TGTGCCAGCAGTTTAAGCCAGGGGGTCGACGAGCAGTACTTC. Amino acid sequence: CASSLSQGVDEQYF.

V is TRBV7-9 and J is TRBJ1-4; no reliable D call. Germline loops: CDR1 SEHNR, CDR2 FQNEAQ (reference sequence). Trimming pared 5 bases from V and 14 bases from J, leaving 21 bases between. The CDR3 spans 14 residues. The CDR3 bases are TGTGCCAGCAGCCGCAGCCAAATTGGCTCTGGTCTGTTTTTT. This translates into CASSRSQIGSGLFF.

V usage is TRBV5-1 and J usage is TRBJ1-1; weak D call: TRBD1 (5 bases). CDR1 is SGHRS, CDR2 YFSETQ, per germline. This CDR3 region has 16 residues. V was pared by 4 bases and J by 7 bases, with 23 bases between. CDR3 loop: CASSSGGGGRTNEAFF. The DNA of the CDR3 is TGCGCCAGCAGCAGTGGGGGGGGAGGCAGGACAAATGAAGCTTTCTTT.

This chain connects TRBV5-5 to TRBJ2-7, with 10 nucleotides matching TRBD1. The CDR3 contains 15 residues. CDR1 and CDR2 (germline): SGHKS, YYEKEE (reference sequence). V was pared by 3 bases and J by 2 bases, with 5 bases of the junction left unmatched. The chain's CDR3 is CASSSPGTGAYEQYF. CDR3 sequence (DNA): TGTGCCAGCAGCTCACCCGGGACAGGGGCCTACGAGCAGTACTTC. The full variable domain, its missing parts supplied by reference TRBV5-5 and TRBJ2-7, is DAGVTQSPTHLIKTRGQQVTLRCSPISGHKSVSWYQQVLGQGPQFIFQYYEKEERGRGNFPDRFSARQFPNYSSELNVNALLLGDSALYLCASSSPGTGAYEQYFGPGTRLTVT.

J is TRBJ2-7 and V is TRBV29-1; 9 bases fit TRBD1. Losses at the gene ends were 6 bases for V and 3 bases for J; bases not matched to a gene: 3. There are 12 residues in the CDR3. Germline V lookup: CDR1 SQVTM, CDR2 ANQGSEA. The CDR3 DNA is TGCAGCGTGGGACAGGGAATCTACGAGCAGTACTTC. Translation: CSVGQGIYEQYF.

This sequence joins TRBV14 and TRBJ2-1; D is unclear. The germline gives CDR1 SGHDN, CDR2 FVKESK. The CDR3 consists of 14 residues. V dropped 0 bases and J dropped 12 bases, with 15 bases sitting between them. CDR3 amino acids: CASSQDPRWVGQFF. The CDR3 DNA reads as TGTGCCAGCAGCCAAGACCCTCGGTGGGTGGGGCAGTTCTTC.

V usage is TRBV7-8 and J usage is TRBJ2-7; 9 positions agree with TRBD2. The CDR3 contains 17 residues. Germline CDR1 and CDR2: SGHVS and FQNEAQ. V shed 2 bases, J shed 3 bases, and the junction held 11 bases outside the gene matches. This CDR3 is CASSLWSLSGRGYEQYF. The DNA for the CDR3 is TGTGCCAGCAGCTTATGGTCCCTTAGCGGGAGAGGCTACGAGCAGTACTTC. Using reference TRBV7-8 and TRBJ2-7 for the parts outside the CDR3, the full variable domain is GAGVSQSPRYKVAKRGQDVALRCDPISGHVSLFWYQQALGQGPEFLTYFQNEAQLDKSGLPSDRFFAERPEGSVSTLKIQRTQQEDSAVYLCASSLWSLSGRGYEQYFGPGTRLTVT.

The chain combines TRBV29-1 with TRBJ1-2, with 8 bases that match TRBD1. Unmatched junction bases numbered 14, after V lost 4 bases and J lost 4 bases. CDR3 length: 16 amino acids. Germline V gives CDR1 SQVTM, CDR2 ANQGSEA. The CDR3 DNA reads as TGCAGCGTTGGAGTGGACAGGGCCTTTAGTGGCTATGGCTACACCTTC. This codes for CSVGVDRAFSGYGYTF.

A few counts support this clonotype. This chain uses TRBV6-5 with TRBJ1-3; TRBD1 agrees at 7 bases. This CDR3 spans 13 amino acids. Germline values: CDR1 MNHEY, CDR2 SVGAGI. Trimming removed 5 bases from V and 6 bases from J; junction bases left unmatched: 4. The CDR3 DNA follows: TGTGCCAGCAGTCCCGGGACAGCAAACACCATATATTTT. The encoded protein is CASSPGTANTIYF.

This chain connects TRBV28 to TRBJ1-3; 9 bases are shared with TRBD1. Germline loops: CDR1 MDHEN, CDR2 SYDVKM. V lost 8 bases and J lost 1; bases outside the gene matches: 9. The length of the CDR3 is 16 residues. CDR3 residues: CASGGDRVFSGNTIYF. The CDR3 nucleotides are TGTGCCAGCGGAGGGGACAGGGTGTTTTCTGGAAACACCATATATTTT. The complete variable domain, with remaining parts taken from reference TRBV28 and TRBJ1-3, reads DVKVTQSSRYLVKRTGEKVFLECVQDMDHENMFWYRQDPGLGLRLIYFSYDVKMKEKGDIPEGYSVSREKKERFSLILESASTNQTSMYLCASGGDRVFSGNTIYFGEGSWLTVV.

The chain has TRBV12-3 or TRBV12-4 and TRBJ1-6; weak D call: TRBD1 (6 bases). With 2 bases removed from V and 10 bases from J, the gap between germline ends came to 21 bases. CDR3 length: 17 residues. This chain's CDR3 is CASSLYRGGALGSPLHF. The CDR3 DNA reads as TGTGCCAGCAGTTTATATCGTGGGGGCGCTCTGGGGTCACCCCTCCACTTT.

This clonotype was counted a few times. V gene TRBV6-4 combines with J gene TRBJ1-1; TRBD1 matches 7 bases. Trimming at V came to 5 bases and at J to 1 base, leaving 7 bases not matched to a gene. Germline V lookup: CDR1 MRHNA, CDR2 SNTAGT. This CDR3 spans 15 amino acids. CDR3 sequence reads: CASSPQGGGNTEAFF. For the CDR3, the DNA is TGTGCCAGCAGTCCCCAGGGGGGGGGGAACACTGAAGCTTTCTTT.

The chain uses TRBV29-1 and TRBJ2-1; D not resolved. Germline lookup yields CDR1 SQVTM and CDR2 ANQGSEA. The CDR3 is 10 amino acids. Trimming left V 6 bases short and J 6 bases short, with 6 bases between. The CDR3 DNA reads as TGCAGCGTGGCCAGCAATGAGCAGTTCTTC. It is translated as CSVASNEQFF.

This clonotype was found a few times. CDR3 protein: CASGSTPNYGYTF. The CDR3, as DNA: TGTGCCAGCGGCTCCACTCCTAACTATGGCTACACCTTC. The chain uses TRBV7-9 and TRBJ1-2; D is ambiguous. V gave up 8 bases and J gave up 0 bases, with 10 bases separating them. CDR1 and CDR2 (germline): SEHNR, FQNEAQ (reference sequence). The CDR3 spans 13 residues.

This clonotype was counted between two and nine times. The chain combines TRBV11-1 with TRBJ2-7; D is perhaps TRBD2 (6 bases). The CDR3 contains 17 residues. Germline CDR1 and CDR2: SGHAT and FQDESV (reference sequence). The V end was cut by 2 bases, the J end by 2 bases, with 19 bases between. The CDR3: CASSLRISGLQPYEQYF. CDR3 nucleotides: TGTGCCAGCAGCTTAAGGATCTCGGGACTCCAACCCTACGAGCAGTACTTC. The full variable domain, rest sourced from reference TRBV11-1 and TRBJ2-7, is EAEVAQSPRYKITEKSQAVAFWCDPISGHATLYWYRQILGQGPELLVQFQDESVVDDSQLPKDRFSAERLKGVDSTLKIQPAELGDSAMYLCASSLRISGLQPYEQYFGPGTRLTVT.